These T cell receptor beta chains were read from a single sample in a study of CD8 T cells in ankylosing spondylitis. TCRdb reanalysed the 5' RACE reads using MiXCR and keeps one entry per CDR3 protein. The table records about 250,000 distinct CDR3 sequences, more than 25% of them present only once. The sequenced material came from blood, either unsorted or a sorted T cell fraction (not recorded which). The origin of the receptors is a male donor with ankylosing spondylitis or in good health (not recorded which). Both conserved end residues are part of each CDR3. A D gene is named only where the DNA matches it firmly. A row's size may be missing; if present it is once, few, many or a size class.

CDR3: CASSRTSGQKQYF; DNA: TGTGCCAGCAGTCGGACTAGCGGGCAGAAGCAGTACTTC; D: TRBD2; V: TRBV6-1; J: TRBJ2-7; size: few
CDR3: CASSYSIIASDRGQSSSYNEQFF; DNA: TGTGCCAGCAGTTACTCGATAATAGCCTCGGACAGGGGTCAGTCCAGCTCCTACAATGAGCAGTTCTTC; D: TRBD1; V: TRBV6-2/TRBV6-3; J: TRBJ2-1; size: -
CDR3: CASRSTGGVGELFF; DNA: TGTGCCAGCAGGTCAACAGGGGGGGTCGGGGAGCTGTTTTTT; D: -; V: TRBV12-3/TRBV12-4; J: TRBJ2-2; size: few
CDR3: CASSVSTGVGFYTF; DNA: TGTGCCAGCAGTGTCTCGACAGGGGTAGGCTTCTACACCTTC; D: TRBD1; V: TRBV6-5; J: TRBJ1-2; size: -
CDR3: CAISDSPSLQETQYF; DNA: TGTGCCATCAGTGACAGCCCGAGCCTTCAAGAGACCCAGTACTTC; D: -; V: TRBV10-3; J: TRBJ2-5; size: few
CDR3: CASNRLGLDTQYF; DNA: TGTGCCAGCAACCGACTAGGTCTAGATACGCAGTATTTT; D: -; V: TRBV7-2; J: TRBJ2-3; size: -
CDR3: CGVWGLAGDTQYF; DNA: TGCGGGGTTTGGGGACTAGCGGGGGATACGCAGTATTTT; D: TRBD2; V: TRBV20-1; J: TRBJ2-3; size: -
CDR3: CASSYPTRDTQYF; DNA: TGTGCCAGCAGTTACCCCACCAGAGATACGCAGTATTTT; D: -; V: TRBV27; J: TRBJ2-3; size: few
CDR3: CASSGGSGANVLTF; DNA: TGTGCCAGCAGTGGGGGTTCTGGGGCCAACGTCCTGACTTTC; D: -; V: TRBV2; J: TRBJ2-6; size: -
CDR3: CASSQLGVPNEKLFF; DNA: TGCGCCAGCAGCCAACTGGGGGTTCCTAATGAAAAACTGTTTTTT; D: -; V: TRBV4-1; J: TRBJ1-4; size: few
CDR3: CSAPGPGQGKYSYEQYF; DNA: TGCAGTGCACCCGGGCCGGGACAGGGAAAATACTCCTACGAGCAGTACTTC; D: TRBD1; V: TRBV20-1; J: TRBJ2-7; size: -
CDR3: CASSQRGGRETQYF; DNA: TGTGCCAGCAGCCAGAGGGGGGGGAGAGAGACCCAGTACTTC; D: -; V: TRBV7-2; J: TRBJ2-5; size: few
CDR3: CASSYQGVLNEQFF; DNA: TGTGCCAGCAGTTACCAGGGAGTCCTCAATGAGCAGTTCTTC; D: -; V: TRBV6-5; J: TRBJ2-1; size: -
CDR3: CSASREYQPQHF; DNA: TGCAGTGCAAGTCGGGAGTATCAGCCCCAGCATTTT; D: -; V: TRBV20-1; J: TRBJ1-5; size: -
CDR3: CASSDKDRMNTGELFF; DNA: TGTGCCAGCAGTGACAAGGACAGGATGAACACCGGGGAGCTGTTTTTT; D: TRBD1; V: TRBV9; J: TRBJ2-2; size: once
CDR3: CASGAAERSYEQYF; DNA: TGTGCCAGTGGGGCGGCCGAGAGATCCTACGAGCAGTACTTC; D: -; V: TRBV12-3/TRBV12-4; J: TRBJ2-7; size: -
CDR3: CSARTGLRADTQYF; DNA: TGCAGTGCTCGAACAGGCCTCAGGGCGGATACGCAGTATTTT; D: -; V: TRBV20-1; J: TRBJ2-3; size: many
CDR3: CASSSTAQIGEQYF; DNA: TGTGCCAGCAGCTCCACTGCCCAGATCGGCGAGCAGTACTTC; D: -; V: TRBV7-9; J: TRBJ2-7; size: -
CDR3: CASSETGELFF; DNA: TGTGCCAGCAGCGAGACCGGGGAGCTGTTTTTT; D: -; V: TRBV12-3/TRBV12-4; J: TRBJ2-2; size: few
CDR3: CSATQTANTQYF; DNA: TGCAGTGCTACACAGACAGCAAATACGCAGTATTTT; D: -; V: TRBV20-1; J: TRBJ2-3; size: few